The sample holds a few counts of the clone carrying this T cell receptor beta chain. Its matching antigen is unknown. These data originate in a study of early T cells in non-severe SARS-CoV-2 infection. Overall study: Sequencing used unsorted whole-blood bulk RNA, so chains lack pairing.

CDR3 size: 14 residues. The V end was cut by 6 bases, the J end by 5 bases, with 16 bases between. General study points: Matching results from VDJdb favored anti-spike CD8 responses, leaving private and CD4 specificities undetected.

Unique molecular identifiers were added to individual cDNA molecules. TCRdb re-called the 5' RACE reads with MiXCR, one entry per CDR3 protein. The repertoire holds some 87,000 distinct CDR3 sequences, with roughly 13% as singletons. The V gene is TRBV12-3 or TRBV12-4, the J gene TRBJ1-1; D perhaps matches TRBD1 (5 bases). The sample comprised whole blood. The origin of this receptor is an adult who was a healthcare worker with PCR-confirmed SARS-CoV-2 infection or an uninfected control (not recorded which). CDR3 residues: CASSLQFEGTEAFF. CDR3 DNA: TGTGCCAGCAGCCTCCAGTTTGAGGGGACTGAAGCTTTCTTT.